This entry is about one T cell receptor beta chain. Its antigen has not been determined. Within one base of it there is no much larger clone, and no base qualities were kept. The cohort comprised fewer than 700 healthy bone marrow donors. At the time of sampling, all cohort members were nominally healthy, though unrecorded immune exposures were likely present. The donor was CMV seronegative and was included in the group of over 300 seronegative cohort members. Each donor provided a peripheral blood sample, and peripheral blood mononuclear cells were used for TCR beta sequencing. The Qiagen DNeasy Blood Extraction Kit was used to extract genomic DNA from the blood cell samples. The data derive from a study of cytomegalovirus exposure and HLA in healthy donors (dated by TCRdb to 2016 to 2017). Broadly, across the study: According to an earlier analysis of 587 of the donors, about 179 million T cells yielded roughly 110 million unique TCR beta sequences and 276 Gb of sequence data. To predict cytomegalovirus infection status, the study brought together high-throughput TCR immunosequencing, statistical association of individual TCRs with disease status, and machine learning. Donor age, sex, ethnicity and CMV serostatus were compiled together with the repertoire data. The number of typed donors differed by locus: roughly 620-640 for A, B, C, DRB1 and DQB1; 500 to 550 for DQA1; 606 for DPA1; and roughly 450 for DPB1. On average, about 240,000 unique TCR beta nucleotide sequences were sequenced per donor among fewer than 500 genotyped donors of the cohort, with 15% to 20% of those sequences being non-productive. Using immunosequencing, the study profiled T cell repertoires from 550 to 750 subjects and related those repertoires to cytomegalovirus serostatus. Rather than using new phenotypic data, the later analysis identified candidate immune exposures from TCR beta sequences and from how often those sequences occurred across donors. Of the 350 to 400 genotyped donors, about 84% fell in the genetic ancestry cluster associated with self-reported Caucasian donors. A later genetic analysis used genome-wide SNP genotypes for about 65% of the roughly 700 donors, treating that subset as a discovery cohort. A separate validation cohort of 90 to 150 different subjects was used in addition to the 666-subject first cohort. Class I and class II HLA loci were covered by the typing at four-digit resolution. All discovery cohort repertoires had been generated on a single sequencing platform. Roughly 300 gigabases of sequencing data and 70 million to 95 million unique TCR sequences made up an early release that covered approximately 650 HLA-typed donors. In a later analysis, previously published TCR beta repertoires from more than 500 donors were re-analyzed and high-resolution HLA genotyping was added so that TCR occurrence patterns could be studied. Because of strong linkage in the cohort, five DR-DQ haplotypes were treated as single units for association and clustering. An earlier analysis of about 620 of the donors applied high-throughput TCR beta sequencing to assess whether each TCR beta V gene segment acted as functional or pseudogenic. The study aimed to test whether cataloging public T cell receptors could reveal signatures of past pathogen exposure. Broader findings and caveats from the paper: The earlier analysis of approximately 560 of the donors excluded around 17 rarely observed V segments, including chromosome 9 orphons, because counts were too low. A further reported finding was that TCR beta sequences accurately predicted the HLA-A and HLA-B alleles for most subjects in the first cohort. An association between a missense DCLRE1C variant and V-gene and J-gene trimming of TCR beta chains was found in a later genetic analysis and replicated in an independent cohort. A total of 164 TCR beta chains were listed by the study as associated with cytomegalovirus. A later analysis associated 15,000 or so TCR beta sequences with specific HLA alleles at a false discovery rate of 0.05. Correlated functional status among segregating V segments might reflect linkage disequilibrium, but an unknown experimental factor could not be ruled out. According to a later analysis, most CMV-associated TCR beta chains appeared to be HLA-restricted, and the HLA associations seemed to be driven largely by CMV exposure. In a later analysis, HLA-associated TCR beta chains showed more clonal expansion and lower generation probabilities than non-associated chains that were equally common. Compared with the roughly 700-donor mean, donors in an Asian-associated ancestry cluster had fewer N-insertions in productive TCRs, according to a later genetic analysis. In an earlier analysis of some 500 of the donors, most TCR beta V segments appeared in productive rearrangements about 87% or about 30% of the time, broadly matching IMGT annotations. The sequencing pipeline was judged likely to have produced a cluster of highly shared sequence variants as a technical artifact. Because HLA typing was unavailable for some donors at each locus, only the typed subset was used in association tests. Three of the identified cytomegalovirus-associated TCR beta chains were confirmed in vitro to be specific for cytomegalovirus antigens. Some IMGT-functional V segments, including TRBV6-2 and TRBV6-3, could not be told apart with the 87-base-pair reads, so those segments were excluded. Most TCR sequences were seen in very few donors, while some public TCRs were found in many individuals. It was suggested by the authors that the approach could potentially be generalized to other disease states and immunological phenotypes. Only TCR beta chains were sequenced in this cohort, and the absence of alpha or paired-chain data limited detectable features. A later analysis found that TCR association rates varied across HLA loci, with DRB1 alleles showing the most associated TCRs and HLA-C alleles the fewest. According to a later analysis, parvovirus B19, influenza, CMV and Epstein-Barr virus appeared linked to several top co-occurrence clusters. Sequencing depth was assumed to be roughly uniform across donors in the presence/absence analyses, though that assumption may not hold. The only immune exposure information available for the cohort was CMV serostatus. The classifier was reported to diagnose cytomegalovirus status with high specificity and sensitivity in both the original cohort and the validation cohort. Assigning TCR associations to individual alleles was difficult when HLA alleles, especially DR and DQ, strongly co-occurred.

Libraries were prepared through the immunoSEQ multiplex PCR assay. For the multiplex PCR, a mixture combining 60 forward primers for TCR Vbeta segments and 13 reverse primers for TCR Jbeta segments was used. A multiplex PCR assay on genomic DNA amplified the CDR3 region of rearranged TCR beta genes. The amplified TCR beta libraries were sequenced on the Illumina HiSeq System as 87-base-pair reads. Per the original workflow: Across the roughly 700 repertoires, a later analysis counted tens of millions of unique TCR beta chains, approximately 10 million of which were shared by at least two donors. To remove PCR and sequencing errors, raw reads were error-corrected and collapsed into unique sequences using a nearest-neighbor algorithm that merged closely related sequences. To assign V, D and J gene segments, CDR3 sequences were aligned to IMGT reference sequences. For a sequence to be retained, at least a six-nucleotide match to both a V gene segment and a J gene segment was required. A rearrangement counted as productive if the CDR3 had no stop codons and remained in frame with V and J, and every other rearrangement counted as non-productive. Following IMGT convention, CDR3 was defined as the stretch from the second conserved V-encoded cysteine to the conserved J-encoded phenylalanine. The earlier analysis of roughly 590 of the donors excluded sequences that lacked an unambiguous match to a single V gene segment. An earlier analysis of about 600 of the donors called V segments functional above 56.7% productive rearrangements and segregating when the between-donor standard deviation exceeded 5%. To diagnose cytomegalovirus status from the catalog of TCR beta chain sequences, a statistical classification framework was built. In a later analysis, V and J genes were assigned by comparing TCR nucleotide sequences against IMGT/GENE-DB human TR gene sequences. In a later analysis, CDR3 sequences and most-parsimonious VDJ recombination scenarios were assigned using the TCRdist pipeline. A later analysis defined each TCR beta chain by its CDR3 amino acid sequence plus V-gene family, and excluded reads lacking a unique V-gene family. A later analysis removed 592 highly shared, low-generation-probability nucleotide sequences to deal with suspected cross-contamination and a sequencing artifact. In a later analysis, a clonal expansion index was calculated for each public chain from normalized within-repertoire ranks of inferred template counts. In a later analysis, generation probabilities were computed using a VDJ recombination model fitted to out-of-frame rearrangements, and the results were checked against IGoR. In a later analysis, TCR-TCR, TCR-HLA and TCR-CMV co-occurrence was scored with hypergeometric tests, and a repertoire-size bias correction was applied to TCR pairs. In a later analysis, false discovery rates were estimated by permuting HLA or CMV assignments 20 times. In a later analysis, co-occurring TCRs were grouped using DBSCAN, with TCRdist sequence similarity added in when clustering inside HLA-allele-positive subsets. Co-occurrence clustering excluded repertoires with fewer than 30,000 or more than 120,000 public chains, plus five with anomalous nucleotide sharing. The source is immuneACCESS, and TCRdb retained only in-frame sequences with V and J called. Part of the clones is not carried over; for the studies checked, unresolved V genes explain less than half of this, and the remainder is unexplained. That table is the source of V, J and clone size, and D and trimming were worked out from the DNA. In all, the sample holds approximately 67,000 clones, and 55% to 80% of those were seen once. About 1.9% of the sample is taken by the ten largest.

The CDR3, cysteine through phenylalanine, is 14 amino acids long. Only the CDR3 region is kept as DNA, spanning 42 bases read in frame from base 1. The junction shows trimming of 5 bases on V and 5 bases on J, plus 10 bases between the germline ends. CDR1 and CDR2 were assigned from the germline V gene as SGHVS and FQNEAQ. The chain employs TRBV7-8 and TRBJ1-6; no confident D gene assignment can be made. This clonotype was sampled from a woman aged 25 to 39 in good health and CMV-seronegative. The sample was PBMCs. The sequenced DNA is TGTGCCAGCAGCACCCGGGTGGATAATTCACCCCTCCACTTT. It codes for CASSTRVDNSPLHF.